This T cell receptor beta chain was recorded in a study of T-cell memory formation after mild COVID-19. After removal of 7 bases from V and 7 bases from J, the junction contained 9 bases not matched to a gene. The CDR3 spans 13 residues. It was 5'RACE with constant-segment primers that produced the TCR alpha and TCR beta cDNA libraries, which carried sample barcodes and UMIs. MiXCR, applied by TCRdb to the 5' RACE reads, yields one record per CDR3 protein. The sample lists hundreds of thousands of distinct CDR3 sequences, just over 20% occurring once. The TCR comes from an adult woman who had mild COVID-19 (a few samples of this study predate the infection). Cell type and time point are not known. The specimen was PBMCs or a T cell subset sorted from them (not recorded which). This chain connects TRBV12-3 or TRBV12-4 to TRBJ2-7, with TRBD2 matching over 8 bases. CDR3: CASTSGGAGEQYF. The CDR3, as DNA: TGTGCCAGCACAAGCGGGGGCGCGGGGGAGCAGTACTTC.